These 2 T cell receptor beta chains came from one sample sequenced in a study of cytotoxic CD8 clonotypes in ibrutinib-treated CLL. Sequencing was performed with immunoSEQ multiplex PCR; in TCRdb, only in-frame clones are kept and a portion is missing. The data show about 130,000 clones, with about 75% seen just once and about 5% held by the top ten. Sequenced material: PBMCs, taken after 24 months of ibrutinib treatment. The receptors here all came from a human donor with chronic lymphocytic leukemia.

V and J are TRBV5-4 and TRBJ2-3; TRBD2 might be the D (5 bases). CDR3 length equals 13 residues. The V end lost 1 base, the J end lost 4 bases, and 7 bases lay between the germline ends. Germline V CDR1 and CDR2: SGHNT, YYREEE (reference sequence). CDR3 loop: CASSLRGADTQYF. The CDR3 DNA reads TGTGCCAGCAGCTTGCGGGGTGCAGATACGCAGTATTTT.

The V call is TRBV19, the J call TRBJ1-2; 9 bases map to TRBD1. The V and J ends lost 5 bases and 2 bases, in that order; junction bases with no gene match: 12. Germline-derived CDR1 and CDR2 are LNHDA and SQIVND (reference sequence). The CDR3 runs to 17 residues. The CDR3 protein is CASSFISQGARNYGYTF. The DNA for the CDR3 is TGTGCCAGTAGTTTTATCTCACAGGGGGCGCGGAACTATGGCTACACCTTC.